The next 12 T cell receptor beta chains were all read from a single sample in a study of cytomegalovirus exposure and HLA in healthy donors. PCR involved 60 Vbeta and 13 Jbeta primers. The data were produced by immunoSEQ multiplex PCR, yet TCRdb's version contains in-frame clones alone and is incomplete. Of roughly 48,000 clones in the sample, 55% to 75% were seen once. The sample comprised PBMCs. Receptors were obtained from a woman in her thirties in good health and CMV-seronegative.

The CDR3 DNA sequence: TGTGCCAGCAGTGACTCCGGGACAGGGAGGGTCTTTAGTAATTCACCCCTCCACTTT. Translated, it gives CASSDSGTGRVFSNSPLHF. J is TRBJ1-6 and V is TRBV6-4; 9 positions agree with TRBD1. The junction had 12 bases not matched to a gene; V was cut back by 0 bases and J by 6 bases. The CDR3 consists of 19 residues. Germline V lookup: CDR1 MRHNA, CDR2 SNTAGT.

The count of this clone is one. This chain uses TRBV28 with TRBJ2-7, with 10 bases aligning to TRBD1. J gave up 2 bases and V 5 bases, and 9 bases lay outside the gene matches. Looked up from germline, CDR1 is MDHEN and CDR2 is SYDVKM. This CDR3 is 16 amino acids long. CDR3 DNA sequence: TGTGCCAGCAGTACGACCTGGGACAGGGGAACCTACGAGCAGTACTTC. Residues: CASSTTWDRGTYEQYF.

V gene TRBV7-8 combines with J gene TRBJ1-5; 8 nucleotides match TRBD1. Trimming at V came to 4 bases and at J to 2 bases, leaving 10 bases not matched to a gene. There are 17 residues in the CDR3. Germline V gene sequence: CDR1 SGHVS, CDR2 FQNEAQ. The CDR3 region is CASSSGTGWNGNQPQHF. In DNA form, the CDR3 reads TGTGCCAGCAGCTCGGGGACAGGATGGAACGGCAATCAGCCCCAGCATTTT. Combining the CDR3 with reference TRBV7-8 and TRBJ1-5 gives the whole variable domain GAGVSQSPRYKVAKRGQDVALRCDPISGHVSLFWYQQALGQGPEFLTYFQNEAQLDKSGLPSDRFFAERPEGSVSTLKIQRTQQEDSAVYLCASSSGTGWNGNQPQHFGDGTRLSIL.

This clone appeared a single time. CDR3 bases: TGTGCCAGCAGAAAGGAGGGGGCTATAGGAAACACCATATATTTT. It encodes CASRKEGAIGNTIYF. The V call is TRBV7-9, the J call TRBJ1-3, with 7 bases lining up with TRBD1. Germline CDR1 is SEHNR and CDR2 is FQNEAQ (reference sequence). Trimming at V came to 6 bases and at J to 4 bases, leaving 9 bases not matched to a gene. CDR3 length: 15 amino acids.

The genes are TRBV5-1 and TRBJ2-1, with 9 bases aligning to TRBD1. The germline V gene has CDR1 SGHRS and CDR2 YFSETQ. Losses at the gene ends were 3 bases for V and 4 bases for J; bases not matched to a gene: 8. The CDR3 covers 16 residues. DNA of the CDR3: TGCGCCAGCAGCTCGGCACCGGGACAGGGATACAATGAGCAGTTCTTC. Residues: CASSSAPGQGYNEQFF.

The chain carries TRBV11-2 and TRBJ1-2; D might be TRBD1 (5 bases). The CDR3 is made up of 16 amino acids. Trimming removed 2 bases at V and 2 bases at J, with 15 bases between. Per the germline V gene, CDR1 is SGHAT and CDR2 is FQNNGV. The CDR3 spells CASSLNGVAGNYGYTF. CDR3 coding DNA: TGTGCCAGCAGCTTAAATGGCGTTGCAGGGAACTATGGCTACACCTTC.

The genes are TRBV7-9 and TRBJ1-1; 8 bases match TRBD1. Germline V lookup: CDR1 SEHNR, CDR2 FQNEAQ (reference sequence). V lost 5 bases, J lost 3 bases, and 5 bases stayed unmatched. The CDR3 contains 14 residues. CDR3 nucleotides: TGTGCCAGCAGCGCAAGGGACAGGCACACTGAAGCTTTCTTT. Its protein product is CASSARDRHTEAFF.

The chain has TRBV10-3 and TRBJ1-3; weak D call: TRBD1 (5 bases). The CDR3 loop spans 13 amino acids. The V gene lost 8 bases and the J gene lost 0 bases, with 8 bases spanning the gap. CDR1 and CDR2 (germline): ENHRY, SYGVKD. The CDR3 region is CAIQGFSGNTIYF. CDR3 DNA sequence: TGTGCCATCCAGGGATTCTCTGGAAACACCATATATTTT.

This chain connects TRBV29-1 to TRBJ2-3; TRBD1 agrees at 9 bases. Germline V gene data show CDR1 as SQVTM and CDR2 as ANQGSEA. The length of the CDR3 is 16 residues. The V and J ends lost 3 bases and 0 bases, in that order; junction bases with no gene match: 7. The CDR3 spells CSVESRDRVSTDTQYF. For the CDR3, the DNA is TGCAGCGTTGAGAGCCGGGACAGGGTCAGCACAGATACGCAGTATTTT.

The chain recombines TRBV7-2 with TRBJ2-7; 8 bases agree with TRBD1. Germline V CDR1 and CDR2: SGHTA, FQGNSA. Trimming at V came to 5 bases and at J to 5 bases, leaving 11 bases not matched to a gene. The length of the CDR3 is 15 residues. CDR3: CASSPRQGKSDEQYF. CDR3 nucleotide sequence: TGTGCCAGCAGCCCCCGACAGGGGAAGAGCGACGAGCAGTACTTC. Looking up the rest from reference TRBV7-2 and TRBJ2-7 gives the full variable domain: GAGVSQSPSNKVTEKGKDVELRCDPISGHTALYWYRQSLGQGLEFLIYFQGNSAPDKSGLPSDRFSAERTGGSVSTLTIQRTQQEDSAVYLCASSPRQGKSDEQYFGPGTRLTVT.

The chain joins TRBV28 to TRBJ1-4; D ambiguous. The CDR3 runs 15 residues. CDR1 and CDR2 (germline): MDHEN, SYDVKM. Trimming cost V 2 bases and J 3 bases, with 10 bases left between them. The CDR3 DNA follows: TGTGCCAGCAGTTTAGGGCAGGCTGCTAATGAAAAACTGTTTTTT. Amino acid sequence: CASSLGQAANEKLFF.

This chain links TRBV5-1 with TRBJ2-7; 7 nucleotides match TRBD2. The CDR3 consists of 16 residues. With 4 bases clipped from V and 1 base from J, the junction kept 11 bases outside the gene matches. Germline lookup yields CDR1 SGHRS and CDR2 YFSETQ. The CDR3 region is CASSASASGYSYEQYF. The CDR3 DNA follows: TGCGCCAGCAGCGCCTCGGCTAGCGGATATTCCTACGAGCAGTACTTC.